Listed below are T cell receptor beta chains from one sample, sequenced in a study of shared clonotypes between healthy human individuals. TCRdb's copy holds only in-frame clones and misses some; the assay was immunoSEQ multiplex PCR. The repertoire holds 950,000 to 1,200,000 clones, with 70% to 80% as singletons. The sample was memory CD4+ T cells from PBMCs. These receptors originate from a man aged 18 to 29 in good health. Some clones in this sample may be carry-over from other donors' samples. Both conserved end residues are part of each CDR3. Fields, in order: CDR3 DNA, CDR3 protein, clone size, D gene, V gene, J gene. The D gene is left open where the match is weak. Clone sizes are given selectively: once, few, many, or a class where the clone is expanded.

DNA: TGTGCCAGCAGTGTCCGGGCCGAGCTGAGAGGGCCACATTACGAGCAGTACTTC
CDR3: CASSVRAELRGPHYEQYF
size: -
D: -
V: TRBV6-1
J: TRBJ2-7

DNA: TGTGCCAGCAGTCTCAAGCTAGGGACTAGCGGGAGGGCCAGGGAGACCCAGTACTTC
CDR3: CASSLKLGTSGRARETQYF
size: -
D: TRBD2
V: TRBV27
J: TRBJ2-5

DNA: TGTGCCAGCAGCCCTAGGGTACACACCATATATTTT
CDR3: CASSPRVHTIYF
size: -
D: -
V: TRBV28
J: TRBJ1-3

DNA: TGTGCCAGCAGCTCCGCTCAAGACCCGACTAGCCAGTATTTT
CDR3: CASSSAQDPTSQYF
size: -
D: TRBD2
V: TRBV7-9
J: TRBJ2-3

DNA: TGTGCCAGCAGCAGAGGACAGGGTAATGGCTACACCTTC
CDR3: CASSRGQGNGYTF
size: -
D: TRBD1
V: TRBV9
J: TRBJ1-2

DNA: TGTGCCAGCAGTCTGGGACAGGCCGGCACTGAAGCTTTCTTT
CDR3: CASSLGQAGTEAFF
size: once
D: TRBD1
V: TRBV6-6
J: TRBJ1-1

DNA: TGTGCCAGCACCCCAAACAGGGATAGTAGCACTGAAGCTTTCTTT
CDR3: CASTPNRDSSTEAFF
size: -
D: -
V: TRBV7-2
J: TRBJ1-1

DNA: TGTGCCAGCAGCTTACCCGAGGTTCGCTCCTACAATGAGCAGTTCTTC
CDR3: CASSLPEVRSYNEQFF
size: -
D: -
V: TRBV7-9
J: TRBJ2-1

DNA: TGTGCCAGCAGTACCACACCGGACAGGGGCACTGAAGCTTTCTTT
CDR3: CASSTTPDRGTEAFF
size: -
D: TRBD1
V: TRBV28
J: TRBJ1-1

DNA: TGTGCCAGCAGCTGGGGTAAGGCCTCCAATTACACCTTC
CDR3: CASSWGKASNYTF
size: -
D: -
V: TRBV5-6
J: TRBJ1-2

DNA: TGCAGCGTTGCGAGGGGTAACACTGAAGCTTTCTTT
CDR3: CSVARGNTEAFF
size: -
D: -
V: TRBV29-1
J: TRBJ1-1

DNA: TGTGCCAGCAGCTTAGCTGCTTTGGGACAGGGGTATGGCTATGGCTACACCTTC
CDR3: CASSLAALGQGYGYGYTF
size: once
D: TRBD1
V: TRBV7-2
J: TRBJ1-2

DNA: TGCGCCAGCAGCTTACCTGGGGGGAACACCGGGGAGCTGTTTTTT
CDR3: CASSLPGGNTGELFF
size: -
D: -
V: TRBV5-1
J: TRBJ2-2

DNA: TGTGCCAGCAGCTATGGCCGTTCGACTCCCAACGTGGCAGATACGCAGTATTTT
CDR3: CASSYGRSTPNVADTQYF
size: -
D: -
V: TRBV27
J: TRBJ2-3

DNA: TGTGCCAGCAGCATTCAACAGGGGGTCCCTACTGAAGCTTTCTTT
CDR3: CASSIQQGVPTEAFF
size: -
D: TRBD1
V: TRBV5-4
J: TRBJ1-1

DNA: TGTGCCAGTAGTATAGATCAGGGGAGACACACTGAAGCTTTCTTT
CDR3: CASSIDQGRHTEAFF
size: few
D: -
V: TRBV19
J: TRBJ1-1

DNA: TGTGCCAGCAGCGACAGGGGGAGCTCCTACGAGCAGTACTTC
CDR3: CASSDRGSSYEQYF
size: -
D: TRBD1
V: TRBV7-9
J: TRBJ2-7

DNA: TGTGCCATCAGTCAGAGTCAGCCCAATCAGCCCCAGCATTTT
CDR3: CAISQSQPNQPQHF
size: few
D: -
V: TRBV10-3
J: TRBJ1-5

DNA: TGTGCCAGCAGCCTGACAGGGGGGCCGGAGACCCAGTACTTC
CDR3: CASSLTGGPETQYF
size: -
D: TRBD1
V: TRBV28
J: TRBJ2-5

DNA: TGTGCCAGCAGCTTATCAGGGAGCGGCTACACCTTC
CDR3: CASSLSGSGYTF
size: -
D: -
V: TRBV7-2
J: TRBJ1-2

DNA: TGTGCCAGCGGGGGGCACTCACCCTCTGGAAACACCATATATTTT
CDR3: CASGGHSPSGNTIYF
size: -
D: -
V: TRBV6-1
J: TRBJ1-3

DNA: TGTGCCAGCTCGGGGGCCCGGACTGCGTTCGACGAGCAGTACTTC
CDR3: CASSGARTAFDEQYF
size: -
D: -
V: TRBV18
J: TRBJ2-7

DNA: TGTGCCAGCACCCTAAGCGGGAGGGCCTACGAGCAGTACTTC
CDR3: CASTLSGRAYEQYF
size: -
D: TRBD2
V: TRBV6-6
J: TRBJ2-7

DNA: TGTGCCAGCAGCTTCGGACTAGAGGTCGACGAGCAGTACTTC
CDR3: CASSFGLEVDEQYF
size: -
D: -
V: TRBV12-1
J: TRBJ2-7

DNA: TGTGCCAGCTCACTTAACAAGGACGTTGCAGATACGCAGTATTTT
CDR3: CASSLNKDVADTQYF
size: -
D: -
V: TRBV18
J: TRBJ2-3